The text below deals with one TCR beta chain. The entry originates in a study of cytomegalovirus exposure and HLA in healthy donors. In germline, CDR1 is MDHEN, CDR2 SYDVKM. The CDR3 has 15 amino acids. The V and J ends lost 4 bases and 7 bases, in that order; junction bases with no gene match: 12. Primers included in the PCR were 60 Vbeta and 13 Jbeta primers. This table comes from immunoSEQ multiplex PCR, and its TCRdb copy is limited to in-frame clones, with some not included. The sample lists 150,000 to 200,000 clones; 77% were seen once. What was sequenced was PBMCs. The chain joins TRBV28 to TRBJ2-7; 8 bases map to TRBD1. This sequence was found in a female donor in good health and CMV-seronegative. The CDR3 reads CASSSALDRAREQYF. In nucleotides, the CDR3 is TGTGCCAGCAGTTCGGCCCTGGACAGGGCCCGGGAGCAGTACTTC. The full variable domain, with the rest looked up from reference TRBV28 and TRBJ2-7, is DVKVTQSSRYLVKRTGEKVFLECVQDMDHENMFWYRQDPGLGLRLIYFSYDVKMKEKGDIPEGYSVSREKKERFSLILESASTNQTSMYLCASSSALDRAREQYFGPGTRLTVT.